This TCR beta chain was sequenced in a study of neurological immune-mediated disorders. This clonotype came up many times. TCRdb re-called the 5' RACE reads with MiXCR, one entry per CDR3 protein. The data show fewer than 20,000 distinct CDR3 sequences, roughly 3% seen once. The CDR3 spans 13 residues. The V and J ends lost 4 bases and 6 bases, in that order; junction bases with no gene match: 4. Germline V lookup: CDR1 SEHNR, CDR2 FQNEAQ (reference sequence). The chain uses TRBV7-9 and TRBJ2-7; TRBD1 matches at 9 bases. The receptor comes from a woman between 35 and 50 years old in good health. The sample consisted of CD8+ T cells from blood. This CDR3 is CASSWDRVSEQYF. The CDR3, as DNA: TGTGCCAGCAGCTGGGACAGGGTTAGCGAGCAGTACTTC.